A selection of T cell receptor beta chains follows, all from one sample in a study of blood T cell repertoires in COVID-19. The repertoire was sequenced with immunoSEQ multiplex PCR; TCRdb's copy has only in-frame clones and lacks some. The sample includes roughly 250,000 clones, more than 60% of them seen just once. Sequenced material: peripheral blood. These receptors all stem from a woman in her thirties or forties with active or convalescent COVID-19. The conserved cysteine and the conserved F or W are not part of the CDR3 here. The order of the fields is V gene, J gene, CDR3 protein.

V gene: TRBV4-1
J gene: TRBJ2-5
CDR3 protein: ASSLSGQETQY

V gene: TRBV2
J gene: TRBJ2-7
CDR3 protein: ASSEIIILRGGSYEQY

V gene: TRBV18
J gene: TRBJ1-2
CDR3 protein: ASSPGAGYGYT

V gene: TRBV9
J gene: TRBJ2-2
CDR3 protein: ASSLSTGQGTTGELF

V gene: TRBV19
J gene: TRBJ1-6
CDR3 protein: ASSPNRDGNSPLH

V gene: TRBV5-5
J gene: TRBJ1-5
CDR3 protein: ASSSGQGWNQPQH

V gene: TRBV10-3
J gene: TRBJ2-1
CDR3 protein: ASGAGGNEQF

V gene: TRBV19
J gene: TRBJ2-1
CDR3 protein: ASSPKRSGLYYNEQF

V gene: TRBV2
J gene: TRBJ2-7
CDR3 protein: ASTRLAGNNYEQY

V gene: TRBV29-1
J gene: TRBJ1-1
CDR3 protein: SVSTGMNTEAF

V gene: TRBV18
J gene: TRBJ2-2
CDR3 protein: ASSPGTQGRNTGELF

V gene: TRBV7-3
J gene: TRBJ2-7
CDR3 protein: ASSLTGDSGTYEQY

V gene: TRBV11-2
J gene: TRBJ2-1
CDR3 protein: ASSLFGGAKNEQF

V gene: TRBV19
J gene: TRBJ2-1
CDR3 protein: ASSILAGVGVEQF

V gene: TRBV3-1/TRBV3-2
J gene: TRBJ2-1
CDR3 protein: ASSPKRGGYNEQF

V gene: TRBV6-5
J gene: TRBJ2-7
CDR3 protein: ASSYGGSDEQY

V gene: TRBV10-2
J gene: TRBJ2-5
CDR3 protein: ASSDSYRGTQY

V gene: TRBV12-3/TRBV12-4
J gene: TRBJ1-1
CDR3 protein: ASSSQMNTEAF

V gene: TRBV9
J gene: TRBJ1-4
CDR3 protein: ASSAGQQRAGYEKLF

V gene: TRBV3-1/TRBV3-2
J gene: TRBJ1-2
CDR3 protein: ASSQLESNYGYT

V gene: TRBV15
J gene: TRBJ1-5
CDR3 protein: ATSRGQGNQPQH

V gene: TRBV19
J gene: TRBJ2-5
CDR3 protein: ASSIGTGDQETQY

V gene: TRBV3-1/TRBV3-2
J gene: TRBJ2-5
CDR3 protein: ASSQDTGKEKTQY

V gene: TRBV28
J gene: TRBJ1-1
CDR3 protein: ASSPTLTATEAF

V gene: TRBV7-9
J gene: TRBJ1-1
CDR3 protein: ASSFTGFVSTEAF

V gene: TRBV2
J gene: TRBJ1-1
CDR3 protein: ASGGGTFNGLLDAEAF

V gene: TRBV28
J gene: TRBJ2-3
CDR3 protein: ASSFPYRDREDTQY

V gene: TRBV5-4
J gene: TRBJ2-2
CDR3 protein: ASSPPSAGVTGELF

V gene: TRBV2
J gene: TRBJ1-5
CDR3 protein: ASGTDNQPQH

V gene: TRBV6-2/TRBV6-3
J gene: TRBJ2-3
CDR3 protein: ASSSAPQGASTDTQY

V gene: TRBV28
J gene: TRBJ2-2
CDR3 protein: ASRAAGGRRERELF

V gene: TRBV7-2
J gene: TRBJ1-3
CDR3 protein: ASSKTVGRNTIY

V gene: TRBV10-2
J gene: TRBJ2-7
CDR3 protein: ATDARSSYEQY

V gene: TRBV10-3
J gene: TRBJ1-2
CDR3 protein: AISESRQSNYGYT

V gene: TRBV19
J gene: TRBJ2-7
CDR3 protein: ASSSGGSVYEQY

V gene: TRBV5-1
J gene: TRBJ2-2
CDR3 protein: ASSLAMPAGANTGELF

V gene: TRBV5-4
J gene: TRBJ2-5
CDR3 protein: ASSGSRGIETQY

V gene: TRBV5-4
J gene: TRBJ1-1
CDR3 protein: ASSQDRTNTEAF

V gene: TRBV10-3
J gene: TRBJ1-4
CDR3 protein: AISESNGSNEKLF

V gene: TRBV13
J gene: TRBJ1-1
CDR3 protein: ASSLVGRANTEAF

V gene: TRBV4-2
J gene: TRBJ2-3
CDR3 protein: ASSQKGSGATDTQY

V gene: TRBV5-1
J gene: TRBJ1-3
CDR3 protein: ASTDRGSTGNTIY

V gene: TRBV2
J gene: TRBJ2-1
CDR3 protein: ASDDSNNEQF

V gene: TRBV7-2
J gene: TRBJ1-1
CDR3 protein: ASSLVYRAATEAF

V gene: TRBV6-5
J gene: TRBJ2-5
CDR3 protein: ASSAWTTRQETQY

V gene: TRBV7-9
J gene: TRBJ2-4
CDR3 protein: ASRESGGRFEY

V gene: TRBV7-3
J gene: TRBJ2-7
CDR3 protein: ASSPSGGSSYEQY

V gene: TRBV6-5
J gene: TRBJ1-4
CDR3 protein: ASSYSHGEKLF

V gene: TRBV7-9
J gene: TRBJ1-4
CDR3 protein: ASSPQGAPNEKLF

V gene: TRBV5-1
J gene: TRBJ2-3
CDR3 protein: ASKGRDTQY

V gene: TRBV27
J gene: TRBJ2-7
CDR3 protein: ASSLKAGISYEQY

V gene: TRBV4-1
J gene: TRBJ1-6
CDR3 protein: ASSQDRDSAKSPLH

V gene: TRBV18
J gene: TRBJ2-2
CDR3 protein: ASSPGTGKTGELF

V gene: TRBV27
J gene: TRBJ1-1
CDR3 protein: ASHAGFEAF

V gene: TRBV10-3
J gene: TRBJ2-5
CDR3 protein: AISDGQGAGETQY

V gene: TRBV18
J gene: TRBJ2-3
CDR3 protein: ASSPWAGSTDTQY

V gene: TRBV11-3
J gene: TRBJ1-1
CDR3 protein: ASSPGTGAYTEAF